The clone carrying this T cell receptor beta chain was found a few times. Antigen specificity is unknown. This sample stems from a study of human T cells and chemical hapten exposure. Looking at the study overall: For the roughly 24-week duration of the study, patients were given weekly doses of diphenylcyclopropenone on the scalp. Slight volume differences across pooled libraries mainly accounted for varying per-sample TCR yields.

The time point is: pre-sensitization, week 0. Sample treatment: therapeutic diphenylcyclopropenone sensitization with weekly scalp DPC. General observations from the study: It should be noted that donors had alopecia, so their immune response may differ from healthy people's.

Unique molecular identifiers were attached to individual cDNA molecules within the library. Each CDR3 protein is one row after TCRdb ran MiXCR on the RACE reads. The repertoire holds over 85,000 distinct CDR3 sequences, with 9.5% to 14% as singletons. Germline loops: CDR1 KGHSH, CDR2 LQKENI. The ends lost 0 bases at V and 8 bases at J; junction bases unmatched: 12. The CDR3 sequence is 17 residues long. The TCR was taken from a woman aged 60-75 years with alopecia areata. Some clones in this sample may be carry-over from other donors' samples. The source was whole blood, collected in connection with sensitization to the hapten diphenylcyclopropenone (DPC). The V and J genes are TRBV18 and TRBJ1-2, with TRBD1 matching over 10 bases. Written as DNA, the CDR3 is TGTGCCAGCTCACCACCCCGTGGGACAGGGGAATTGAGGGGCTACACCTTC. Protein: CASSPPRGTGELRGYTF.